Shown below are 22 T cell receptor beta chains from a single sample sequenced in a study of blood T cell repertoires in COVID-19. Libraries were prepared by immunoSEQ multiplex PCR; TCRdb keeps only in-frame clonotypes and omits some of them. The repertoire includes 130,000 to 150,000 clones, 88% of them detected once, and 1.5% to 2% sits in the top ten. Sequenced material: peripheral blood. These receptors were taken from a man in his 70s with acute or convalescent COVID-19.

This chain connects TRBV5-4 to TRBJ2-5, with 7 positions matching TRBD2. The germline CDR1 and CDR2 sequences are SGHNT and YYREEE (reference sequence). This CDR3 spans 17 amino acids. Trimming at V came to 4 bases and at J to 2 bases, leaving 14 bases not matched to a gene. CDR3 coding DNA: TGTGCCAGCAGCCTGGGTGGGCGGGGGTCGAAGCAAGAGACCCAGTACTTC. Protein sequence: CASSLGGRGSKQETQYF.

The chain is built from TRBV24-1 and TRBJ2-5; 9 bases line up with TRBD1. J lost 4 bases, V lost 8 bases, and 7 bases had no gene match. The CDR3 is 14 residues long. Germline V lookup: CDR1 KGHDR, CDR2 SFDVKD. CDR3 region: CATNTGTGRETQYF. Here the CDR3 DNA reads TGTGCCACCAATACCGGGACAGGGCGAGAGACCCAGTACTTC.

This sequence joins TRBV2 and TRBJ1-5, with TRBD1 as a possible D gene (6 bases). Trimming shortened V by 6 bases and J by 6 bases, and 12 bases separated the two germline ends. CDR1 and CDR2 from the germline V gene are SNHLY and FYNNEI. This CDR3 region has 13 residues. CDR3 coding DNA: TGTGCCAGCAGCCAGGGGATGGGTCAGCCCCAGCATTTT. Amino acid sequence: CASSQGMGQPQHF.

The V and J genes are TRBV5-1 and TRBJ2-1; TRBD1 matches at 10 bases. The CDR3 is made up of 15 amino acids. V shed 0 bases and J 9 bases; nucleotides not matched to a gene: 6. Per germline, CDR1 SGHRS and CDR2 YFSETQ. CDR3 amino acids: CASSLEGTGAFEQFF. The CDR3 region has the DNA TGCGCCAGCAGCTTGGAGGGGACAGGGGCATTTGAGCAGTTCTTC.

Regarding this clone: Germline is not matched at one junction end, which may reflect a read error. This same CDR3 is encoded by further DNA sequences in the sample. This chain connects TRBV12-3 or TRBV12-4 to TRBJ1-1; no clear D. The CDR3 loop spans 13 amino acids. The CDR3 region has the DNA TGCGCCAGCAGTTTTAGGATGGAGGCTGAAGCTTTCTTT. Translating it yields CASSFRMEAEAFF.

The chain couples TRBV6-5 to TRBJ1-1, with 7 bases that match TRBD1. The CDR3 consists of 16 residues. V dropped 0 bases and J dropped 2; count of bases not matched to a gene: 6. Germline V gene data show CDR1 as MNHEY and CDR2 as SVGAGI. Written as DNA, the CDR3 is TGTGCCAGCAGTTACTCGCCCACAGGGGCAAACACTGAAGCTTTCTTT. It encodes CASSYSPTGANTEAFF.

The CDR3 DNA reads TGTGCCTGGAGTCCGGGAGCAACTAATGAAAAACTGTTTTTT. This translates into CAWSPGATNEKLFF. The chain links TRBV30 to TRBJ1-4, with D unclear. Between the trimmed V and J ends, which lost 2 bases and 0 bases, there was a span of 7 bases. The CDR3 sequence is 14 residues long. Germline V lookup: CDR1 GTSNPN, CDR2 SVGIG (reference sequence).

The chain combines TRBV7-2 with TRBJ2-5, with 7 bases identical to TRBD2. J gave up 4 bases and V 2 bases, and 4 bases lay outside the gene matches. This CDR3 is built from 14 residues. Germline CDR1 and CDR2: SGHTA and FQGNSA. The CDR3 sequence: CASSLQRGRETQYF. The DNA for the CDR3 is TGTGCCAGCAGCTTACAGCGGGGTAGAGAGACCCAGTACTTC.

This clone appeared a single time. The V call is TRBV3-1 (or the pseudogene TRBV3-2), the J call TRBJ2-3, with no clear D. CDR3 length equals 14 residues. Germline V gene sequence: CDR1 LGHDT, CDR2 YNNKEL (reference sequence). V was clipped by 0 bases and J by 3 bases, with 7 bases between them. In DNA, the CDR3 is TGTGCCAGCAGCCAAGATTATCTGACAGATACGCAGTATTTT. Its translation is CASSQDYLTDTQYF.

CDR3 in amino acids: CASVPELTGQPQHF. In DNA, the CDR3 is TGTGCCAGCGTCCCCGAGTTAACCGGGCAGCCCCAGCATTTT. The chain employs TRBV28 and TRBJ1-5; no clear D gene. The V end was cut by 8 bases, the J end by 7 bases, with 18 bases between. The CDR3 sequence is 14 residues long. Germline V gene data show CDR1 as MDHEN and CDR2 as SYDVKM. Filled out from reference TRBV28 and TRBJ1-5, the complete variable domain reads DVKVTQSSRYLVKRTGEKVFLECVQDMDHENMFWYRQDPGLGLRLIYFSYDVKMKEKGDIPEGYSVSREKKERFSLILESASTNQTSMYLCASVPELTGQPQHFGDGTRLSIL.

The J gene is TRBJ1-5, the V gene TRBV30, with 9 nucleotides matching TRBD1. Germline trimming cut 1 base from V and 1 base from J; bases unmatched to any gene: 5. In germline, CDR1 is GTSNPN, CDR2 SVGIG (reference sequence). The CDR3 covers 16 residues. The CDR3 here is CAWSGTGEGSNQPQHF. Here the CDR3 DNA reads TGTGCCTGGAGTGGGACAGGGGAAGGGAGCAATCAGCCCCAGCATTTT.

The chain employs TRBV6-6 and TRBJ2-1; TRBD1 matches 8 bases. The CDR3 consists of 14 residues. Trimming took 5 bases from V and 8 from J; bases not matched to a gene: 8. Germline values: CDR1 MNHNY, CDR2 SVGAGI (reference sequence). The CDR3 DNA reads TGTGCCAGCAGTGGCCGGGACAGGAATCATGAGCAGTTCTTC. It specifies CASSGRDRNHEQFF.

This clone was observed once. J is TRBJ2-2 and V is TRBV6-1; D may be TRBD2 (6 bases). The CDR3 sequence is 15 residues long. Germline lookup yields CDR1 MNHNS and CDR2 SASEGT. V lost 2 bases to trimming and J lost 6 bases, with 13 bases between them. The CDR3 DNA sequence: TGTGCCAGCAGTGAATCGTTCGGGGGACCCGGGGAGCTGTTTTTT. Protein: CASSESFGGPGELFF.

The chain links TRBV13 to TRBJ2-5; D uncertain. V lost 0 bases and J 5 bases, leaving 10 bases between the germline ends. The CDR3 consists of 14 residues. Germline V lookup: CDR1 PRHDT, CDR2 FYEKMQ (reference sequence). For the CDR3, the DNA is TGTGCCAGCAGCTTAGGCCTCGCTGAGGAGACCCAGTACTTC. Protein sequence: CASSLGLAEETQYF.

There are a few counts of this clone. The chain has TRBV2 and TRBJ1-1, with 10 bases that match TRBD1. Per germline, CDR1 SNHLY and CDR2 FYNNEI. With 6 bases clipped from V and 1 base from J, the junction kept 5 bases outside the gene matches. This CDR3 contains 15 residues. The CDR3 sequence: CASRDRQGANTEAFF. In DNA form, the CDR3 reads TGTGCCAGCAGGGACCGACAGGGGGCGAACACTGAAGCTTTCTTT.

This rearrangement joins TRBV19 to TRBJ2-6; D unclear. Looked up from germline, CDR1 is LNHDA and CDR2 is SQIVND (reference sequence). CDR3 length: 17 residues. V lost 3 bases to trimming and J lost 0 bases, with 12 bases between them. CDR3 residues: CASSIQADSSGANVLTF. The CDR3 DNA reads TGTGCCAGTAGTATTCAGGCCGATTCCTCTGGGGCCAACGTCCTGACTTTC.

This clone was counted only a few times. The chain has TRBV3-1 (or the pseudogene TRBV3-2) and TRBJ1-4, with 7 nucleotides matching TRBD1. CDR1 is LGHDT and CDR2 is YNNKEL in the germline V gene (reference sequence). V trimming: 3 bases; J trimming: 3 bases; junction bases outside the gene matches: 7. The CDR3 extends over 16 amino acids. The CDR3 reads CASSQPSRGANEKLFF. For the CDR3, the DNA is TGTGCCAGCAGCCAGCCGTCCAGGGGGGCTAATGAAAAACTGTTTTTT.

The chain couples TRBV7-6 to TRBJ1-6; 8 nucleotides align to TRBD1. Germline values: CDR1 SGHVS, CDR2 FNYEAQ. V trimming: 6 bases; J trimming: 4 bases; junction bases outside the gene matches: 8. CDR3 size: 16 residues. The CDR3 protein is CASSPQGAGYNSPLHF. CDR3 nucleotides: TGTGCCAGCAGTCCTCAGGGGGCCGGATATAATTCACCCCTCCACTTT.

V gene TRBV4-2 combines with J gene TRBJ2-3; TRBD1 aligns across 10 bases. Germline lookup yields CDR1 LGHNA and CDR2 YNFKEQ. The ends lost 4 bases at V and 5 bases at J; junction bases unmatched: 3. The CDR3 is made up of 14 amino acids. The CDR3 coding sequence is TGTGCCAGCAGCCGTGGACAGGGGGTAGATACGCAGTATTTT. Residues: CASSRGQGVDTQYF.

The chain has TRBV19 and TRBJ1-4; D is uncertain. CDR1 and CDR2 (germline): LNHDA, SQIVND (reference sequence). V lost 3 bases, J lost 2 bases, and 16 bases lay in between. The CDR3 has 17 amino acids. CDR3 loop: CASSMRRQSITNEKLFF. In nucleotides, the CDR3 is TGTGCCAGTAGTATGAGGAGGCAGTCAATCACTAATGAAAAACTGTTTTTT.

The rearrangement uses TRBV11-2 and TRBJ2-5, with TRBD2 matching over 10 bases. Germline-derived CDR1 and CDR2 are SGHAT and FQNNGV. J was trimmed by 7 bases and V by 4 bases; bases with no gene match: 0. The CDR3 contains 12 residues. This CDR3 reads CASSWTSGTQYF. The DNA for the CDR3 is TGTGCCAGCAGCTGGACTAGCGGGACCCAGTACTTC.

The CDR3 sequence is CASSYGPGKKTQYF. CDR3 nucleotide sequence: TGTGCCAGCAGTTACGGTCCAGGGAAAAAGACCCAGTACTTC. The chain is built from TRBV6-5 and TRBJ2-5; D is perhaps TRBD1 (5 bases). Germline lookup yields CDR1 MNHEY and CDR2 SVGAGI. The V gene lost 2 bases and the J gene lost 6 bases, with 13 bases spanning the gap. The CDR3 runs 14 residues.